The T cell receptor beta chain under discussion was sequenced for a study of regulatory T cells in long-lasting Graves disease. The sample's time point: newly diagnosed GD, antithyroid drugs for less than 3 months. PBMC-derived RNA was used for the TCR library. At least ten counts were recorded for this clonotype. CDR3 regions were amplified by Arm-PCR using iRepertoire HTBI primers to build TCR beta libraries. TCRdb passed the multiplex PCR reads through MiXCR, listing each CDR3 protein once. This sample has about 540,000 distinct CDR3 sequences, with approximately 12% found just once. These data were also reused for a study on T cells in Graves' hyperthyroidism and ophthalmopathy.

This specimen consisted of peripheral blood mononuclear cells (PBMCs), obtained at new diagnosis, from a patient treated with antithyroid drugs. The origin of this receptor is a man between 25 and 39 years old with Graves disease.

Here the CDR3 reads CASSGTGRGYTF. The CDR3 DNA is TGCGCCAGCAGCGGGACAGGACGTGGCTACACCTTC. This rearrangement joins TRBV5-1 to TRBJ1-2; 8 bases map to TRBD1. The germline gives CDR1 SGHRS, CDR2 YFSETQ. There are 12 residues in the CDR3. V shed 4 bases and J 7 bases; nucleotides not matched to a gene: 3.